These T cell receptor beta chains were read from a single sample in a study of cytomegalovirus exposure and HLA in healthy donors. Repertoires were generated with immunoSEQ multiplex PCR, while TCRdb's copy carries only in-frame clones and drops some. The sample carries 80,000 to 100,000 clones, roughly three quarters recorded once. Sequenced input: PBMCs. Receptors originate from a male donor in good health and CMV-seropositive. The CDR3 runs from the conserved cysteine through the conserved F or W. Each record gives: V gene, CDR3 length, CDR3 protein.

v_gene: TRBV25-1
len: 14
CDR3aa: CASRRAVGDNEQFF

v_gene: TRBV4-2
len: 18
CDR3aa: CASSQRDASGGAVNEQFF

v_gene: TRBV28
len: 15
CDR3aa: CASSSPSTYNQPQHF

v_gene: TRBV7-9
len: 16
CDR3aa: CASSLNTGGSNYGYTF

v_gene: TRBV6-6
len: 16
CDR3aa: CASSYSDRVNNSPLHF

v_gene: TRBV5-4
len: 15
CDR3aa: CASSGSSGGAIEQFF

v_gene: TRBV19
len: 13
CDR3aa: CASSMTGANEQFF

v_gene: TRBV19
len: 15
CDR3aa: CASLDRSGGDYGYTF

v_gene: TRBV6-1
len: 14
CDR3aa: CASSERGPGYGYTF

v_gene: TRBV6-1
len: 14
CDR3aa: CASRVNPGGTEAFF

v_gene: TRBV9
len: 15
CDR3aa: CASSPDRVRTGELFF

v_gene: TRBV7-2
len: 16
CDR3aa: CASSPRTSGPVNEQYF

v_gene: TRBV7-8
len: 15
CDR3aa: CASTFGQGDGETQYF

v_gene: TRBV4-1
len: 16
CDR3aa: CASSQGTGSGANVLTF

v_gene: TRBV5-1
len: 17
CDR3aa: CASSRVTPALENTEAFF

v_gene: TRBV5-6
len: 14
CDR3aa: CASSFPTGGSGYTF

v_gene: TRBV10-3
len: 12
CDR3aa: CAISGRGQGYTF

v_gene: TRBV7-2
len: 14
CDR3aa: CASSERAGGQPQHF

v_gene: TRBV29-1
len: 14
CDR3aa: CSARTEQLYGGYTF

v_gene: TRBV5-1
len: 13
CDR3aa: CASSPTENTEAFF

v_gene: TRBV7-9
len: 14
CDR3aa: CASRYGQANTEAFF

v_gene: TRBV2
len: 14
CDR3aa: CASSERRGGDTQYF

v_gene: TRBV27
len: 13
CDR3aa: CASSFTGNQPQHF

v_gene: TRBV9
len: 14
CDR3aa: CASSVEGSSYEQYF

v_gene: TRBV4-1
len: 14
CDR3aa: CASSQVNLNTEAFF

v_gene: TRBV7-2
len: 16
CDR3aa: CASSLATGGGRTEAFF

v_gene: TRBV5-4
len: 18
CDR3aa: CASSSLAGGRGPQETQYF

v_gene: TRBV5-4
len: 14
CDR3aa: CASSVLGQQETQYF

v_gene: TRBV27
len: 13
CDR3aa: CASSQGQHDGYTF

v_gene: TRBV6-1
len: 14
CDR3aa: CASRLQGARETQYF

v_gene: TRBV30
len: 17
CDR3aa: CAWSVLGTGGTNYGYTF

v_gene: TRBV11-1
len: 17
CDR3aa: CASSLVGLAAAQETQYF

v_gene: TRBV25-1
len: 14
CDR3aa: CASSAGQGPYEQYF

v_gene: TRBV30
len: 15
CDR3aa: CAWSVVRGLNSPLHF

v_gene: TRBV29-1
len: 13
CDR3aa: CSVQRGSIEKLFF

v_gene: TRBV6-5
len: 14
CDR3aa: CASSYRGQGTEAFF

v_gene: TRBV30
len: 13
CDR3aa: CAWQWHDDYGYTF

v_gene: TRBV7-3
len: 14
CDR3aa: CASSPGQGRDEQFF

v_gene: TRBV4-1
len: 16
CDR3aa: CASSLREGGFGQPQHF

v_gene: TRBV7-2
len: 15
CDR3aa: CASSRLGATNTEAFF

v_gene: TRBV5-1
len: 13
CDR3aa: CASSSGTVGSYTF

v_gene: TRBV12-2
len: 14
CDR3aa: CASRLSDRAYEQYF

v_gene: TRBV2
len: 12
CDR3aa: CASSAVRETQYF

v_gene: TRBV6-5
len: 15
CDR3aa: CASSYSKRGGGEQFF

v_gene: TRBV6-5
len: 11
CDR3aa: CASTGGYEQYF

v_gene: TRBV6-6
len: 11
CDR3aa: CASSSVSEAFF

v_gene: TRBV7-9
len: 14
CDR3aa: CASSSDRGNQPQHF

v_gene: TRBV6-5
len: 14
CDR3aa: CASSYGTGNNGYTF

v_gene: TRBV12-1
len: 17
CDR3aa: CASSLTPGDARDYGYTF

v_gene: TRBV7-9
len: 17
CDR3aa: CASSSGNLGQANYGYTF

v_gene: TRBV5-1
len: 14
CDR3aa: CASSPIGSTGELFF

v_gene: TRBV7-6
len: 18
CDR3aa: CASSLGGLDRFTNEKLFF

v_gene: TRBV7-7
len: 13
CDR3aa: CASSIDGNTEAFF

v_gene: TRBV6-5
len: 16
CDR3aa: CASSYTAGTGGSPLHF

v_gene: TRBV21-1
len: 11
CDR3aa: CARRVRGPRFF